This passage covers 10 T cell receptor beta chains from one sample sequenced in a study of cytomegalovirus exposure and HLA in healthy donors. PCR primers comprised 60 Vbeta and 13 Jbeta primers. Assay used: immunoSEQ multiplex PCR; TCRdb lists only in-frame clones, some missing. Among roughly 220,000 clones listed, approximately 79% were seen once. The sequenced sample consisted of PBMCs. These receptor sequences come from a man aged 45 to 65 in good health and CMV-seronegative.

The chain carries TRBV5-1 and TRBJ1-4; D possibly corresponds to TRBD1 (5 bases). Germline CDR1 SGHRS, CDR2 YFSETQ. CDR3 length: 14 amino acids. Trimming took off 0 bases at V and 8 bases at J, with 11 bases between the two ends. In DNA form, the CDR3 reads TGCGCCAGCAGCTTGGGAGACAGTGGAGAAAAACTGTTTTTT. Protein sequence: CASSLGDSGEKLFF.

The CDR3 DNA follows: TGTGCCAGCAGATGGGGACAGGGGAGCACTGAAGCTTTCTTT. It specifies CASRWGQGSTEAFF. The chain couples TRBV7-3 to TRBJ1-1; 10 bases are shared with TRBD1. V lost 6 bases and J lost 4; bases outside the gene matches: 5. CDR1 is SGHTA and CDR2 is FQGTGA in the germline V gene. The CDR3 sequence is 14 residues long.

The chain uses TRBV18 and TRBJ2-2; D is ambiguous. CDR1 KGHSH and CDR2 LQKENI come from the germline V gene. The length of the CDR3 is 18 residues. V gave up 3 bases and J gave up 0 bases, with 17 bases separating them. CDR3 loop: CASSPLNSIMTNTGELFF. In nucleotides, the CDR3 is TGTGCCAGCTCACCGTTAAACTCAATTATGACGAACACCGGGGAGCTGTTTTTT.

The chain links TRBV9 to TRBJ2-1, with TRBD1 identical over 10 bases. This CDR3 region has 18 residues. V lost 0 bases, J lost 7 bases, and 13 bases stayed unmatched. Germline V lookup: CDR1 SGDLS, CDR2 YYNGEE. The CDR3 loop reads CASSVDPAARDRGNEQFF. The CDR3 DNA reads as TGTGCCAGCAGCGTAGATCCCGCGGCGAGGGACAGGGGTAATGAGCAGTTCTTC.

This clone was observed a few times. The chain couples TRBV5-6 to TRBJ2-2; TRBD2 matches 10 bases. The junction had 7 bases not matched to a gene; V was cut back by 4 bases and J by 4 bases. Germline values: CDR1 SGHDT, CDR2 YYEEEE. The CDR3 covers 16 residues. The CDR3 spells CASSSLSGRATGELFF. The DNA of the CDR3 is TGTGCCAGCAGCAGCCTCAGCGGGAGGGCCACCGGGGAGCTGTTTTTT.

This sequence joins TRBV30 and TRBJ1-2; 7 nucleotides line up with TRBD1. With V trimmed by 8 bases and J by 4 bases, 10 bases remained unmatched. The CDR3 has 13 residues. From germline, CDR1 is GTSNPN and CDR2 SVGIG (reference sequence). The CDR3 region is CAGHRGPGYGYTF. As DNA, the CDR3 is TGTGCCGGCCACAGGGGACCGGGCTATGGCTACACCTTC.

CDR3 sequence: CASGGTGSGGLFYEQYF. The CDR3, as DNA: TGTGCCAGCGGAGGGACTGGAAGTGGGGGACTGTTCTACGAGCAGTACTTC. V gene TRBV21-1 combines with J gene TRBJ2-7; TRBD2 was called by the table and not checked on the DNA. TRBV21-1 constitutes a pseudogene. The CDR3 covers 17 residues.

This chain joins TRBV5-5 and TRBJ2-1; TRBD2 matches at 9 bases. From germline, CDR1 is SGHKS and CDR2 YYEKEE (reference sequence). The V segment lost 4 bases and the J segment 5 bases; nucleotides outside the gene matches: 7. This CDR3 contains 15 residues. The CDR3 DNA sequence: TGTGCCAGCAGCAAACTAGCGGGCGTTGACAATGAGCAGTTCTTC. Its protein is CASSKLAGVDNEQFF.

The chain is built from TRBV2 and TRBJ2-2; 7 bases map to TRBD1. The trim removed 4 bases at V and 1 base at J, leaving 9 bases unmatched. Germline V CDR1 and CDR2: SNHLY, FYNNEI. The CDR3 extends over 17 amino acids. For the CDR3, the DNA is TGTGCCAGCAGTGGGACAGGAGCCTCATTGAACACCGGGGAGCTGTTTTTT. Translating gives CASSGTGASLNTGELFF.

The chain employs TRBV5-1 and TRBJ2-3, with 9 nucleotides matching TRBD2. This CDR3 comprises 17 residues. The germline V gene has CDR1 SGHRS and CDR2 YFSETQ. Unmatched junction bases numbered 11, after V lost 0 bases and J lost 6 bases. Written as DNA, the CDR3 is TGCGCCAGCAGCTTGGCCGGCATAGCGGGAGCCCCCGATACGCAGTATTTT. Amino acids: CASSLAGIAGAPDTQYF.